The 30 T cell receptor beta chains reported below all come from one sample, sequenced in a study of blood T cell repertoires in COVID-19. Assay: immunoSEQ multiplex PCR; the TCRdb copy retains only in-frame clones and omits some. The table shows 100,000 to 150,000 clones, with over 60% occurring only once. The sample consisted of peripheral blood. These receptors came from a human donor in a cohort sampled during active COVID-19.

This chain connects TRBV30 to TRBJ2-7, with D uncertain. Between the trimmed V and J ends, which lost 4 bases and 1 base, there was a span of 11 bases. CDR1 and CDR2 (germline): GTSNPN, SVGIG (reference sequence). The CDR3 totals 13 residues. DNA of the CDR3: TGTGCCTGGACAGATCCCCGTTCCTACGAGCAGTACTTC. It encodes CAWTDPRSYEQYF.

This clone was seen just once. This chain connects TRBV5-1 to TRBJ1-1; a possible D gene is TRBD1 (5 bases). The CDR3 loop spans 13 amino acids. V was shortened by 1 base and J by 5 bases, with 9 bases between the two germline ends. The germline gives CDR1 SGHRS, CDR2 YFSETQ. Written as DNA, the CDR3 is TGCGCCAGCAGCTTGTCGGGGGTTACTGAAGCTTTCTTT. Translated, it gives CASSLSGVTEAFF.

This clone was seen a single time. The CDR3 bases are TGTGCCAGCAGTTTTTTCATCTGGCTCTCAACCTACGAGCAGTACTTC. It is translated as CASSFFIWLSTYEQYF. The chain has TRBV27 and TRBJ2-7; no definite D call. V was clipped by 3 bases and J by 2 bases, with 17 bases between them. Germline V gives CDR1 MNHEY, CDR2 SMNVEV (reference sequence). The CDR3 runs 16 residues.

V gene TRBV11-2 combines with J gene TRBJ2-4, with D uncertain. V dropped 0 bases and J dropped 0 bases, with 3 bases sitting between them. The V gene's germline CDR1 is SGHAT and CDR2 FQNNGV. This CDR3 comprises 14 residues. The CDR3 DNA reads TGTGCCAGCAGCTTAGACATAGCCAAAAACATTCAGTACTTC. This translates into CASSLDIAKNIQYF.

The CDR3 here is CASSFVGRNEQYF. CDR3 sequence (DNA): TGTGCCAGCAGCTTCGTGGGCAGGAACGAGCAGTACTTC. The V and J genes are TRBV5-5 and TRBJ2-7; no firm D call. Trimming removed 2 bases at V and 5 bases at J, with 11 bases between. Germline V gives CDR1 SGHKS, CDR2 YYEKEE (reference sequence). CDR3 length: 13 amino acids.

As concerns this clone: At one of its ends the junction is not consistent with the germline gene, which may arise from a read error. This chain joins TRBV7-3 and TRBJ2-3, with a possible D match to TRBD2 (6 bases). The CDR3 sequence is 16 residues long. Germline CDR1 reads SGHTA; CDR2 reads FQGTGA. The chain's CDR3 is CASSPSPGSGTVTQYF. CDR3 in DNA: TGTGCCAGCAGCCCCAGCCCGGGTAGCGGCACAGTTACGCAGTATTTT.

The rearrangement links TRBV6-5 to TRBJ1-2; 9 bases match TRBD1. The CDR3 is made up of 15 amino acids. CDR1 MNHEY and CDR2 SVGAGI come from the germline V gene. The junction had 12 bases not matched to a gene; V was cut back by 10 bases and J by 3 bases. For the CDR3, the DNA is TGTGCCACCTTCGTAGCAGACAGGGGGGACTATGGCTACACCTTC. Its protein product is CATFVADRGDYGYTF.

This clone was observed a handful of times. The chain combines TRBV5-1 with TRBJ2-6; tentative D call: TRBD1 (5 bases). Deletions cut 5 bases from V and 2 bases from J, with 11 bases between. The CDR3 totals 15 residues. Per the germline V gene, CDR1 is SGHRS and CDR2 is YFSETQ. The DNA of the CDR3 is TGCGCCAGCAGACTTACAGGTGCTGGGGCCAACGTCCTGACTTTC. This gives the protein CASRLTGAGANVLTF.

The genes are TRBV5-4 and TRBJ2-3; 10 bases are a match to TRBD2. Germline loops: CDR1 SGHNT, CDR2 YYREEE (reference sequence). J was trimmed by 8 bases and V by 4 bases; bases with no gene match: 19. The CDR3 is 18 residues long. Here the CDR3 DNA reads TGTGCCAGCAGCCCCCCGGGAGGGACTAGCGAACCACTGAGTACGCAGTATTTT. It is translated as CASSPPGGTSEPLSTQYF.

The chain recombines TRBV28 with TRBJ1-4; 7 nucleotides align to TRBD1. Per germline, CDR1 MDHEN and CDR2 SYDVKM. J lost 7 bases, V lost 6 bases, and 11 bases had no gene match. CDR3 length: 15 amino acids. CDR3 coding DNA: TGTGCCAGCAGCCCACCCGGGACAGAGGGTGAAAAACTGTTTTTT. Translation: CASSPPGTEGEKLFF.

This chain connects TRBV7-9 to TRBJ2-7, with a weak D call TRBD1 (5 bases). Germline CDR1 SEHNR, CDR2 FQNEAQ (reference sequence). The CDR3 covers 18 residues. V was cut by 5 bases and J by 3 bases, with 26 bases left in between. The CDR3 spells CASSPPPGYGGTGYEQYF. In DNA, the CDR3 is TGTGCCAGCAGCCCGCCGCCAGGGTACGGCGGTACAGGCTACGAGCAGTACTTC.

The gene calls are TRBV10-3 and TRBJ1-1; TRBD1 aligns across 7 bases. The CDR3 consists of 15 residues. V was clipped by 3 bases and J by 0 bases; unmatched bases: 4. Germline CDR1 is ENHRY and CDR2 is SYGVKD. The CDR3 is CAISDEQGMNTEAFF. The CDR3 coding sequence is TGTGCCATCAGTGATGAACAGGGGATGAACACTGAAGCTTTCTTT.

The genes are TRBV28 and TRBJ1-2; 9 bases map to TRBD1. CDR1 MDHEN and CDR2 SYDVKM come from the germline V gene. Trimming removed 5 bases from V and 8 bases from J; junction bases left unmatched: 12. This CDR3 has 15 amino acids. In nucleotides, the CDR3 is TGTGCCAGCAGTGTCGCCGGGACAGGGACTCAGGGCTACACCTTC. This codes for CASSVAGTGTQGYTF.

The V call is TRBV3-1 (or the pseudogene TRBV3-2), the J call TRBJ2-2; D unclear. The V gene's germline CDR1 is LGHDT and CDR2 YNNKEL (reference sequence). CDR3 size: 14 residues. V lost 1 base and J lost 7, with 10 bases in between. In DNA form, the CDR3 reads TGTGCCAGCAGCCAAGGGCCAACAGACGGGGAGCTGTTTTTT. Translating it yields CASSQGPTDGELFF.

The rearrangement links TRBV5-4 to TRBJ1-1, with 8 bases lining up with TRBD1. Trimming removed 5 bases from V and 3 bases from J; junction bases left unmatched: 15. Germline V gene lookup returns CDR1 SGHNT and CDR2 YYREEE (reference sequence). The CDR3 spans 17 residues. The CDR3 reads CASSSRQGQGGDTEAFF. The DNA for the CDR3 is TGTGCCAGCAGTTCCCGACAGGGGCAAGGTGGAGACACTGAAGCTTTCTTT.

The chain combines TRBV29-1 with TRBJ2-7; 10 positions match TRBD1. This CDR3 spans 12 amino acids. V shed 7 bases, J shed 4 bases, and the junction held 4 bases outside the gene matches. Germline V gene lookup returns CDR1 SQVTM and CDR2 ANQGSEA. The DNA of the CDR3 is TGCAGCGCCCGGGACAGGGGTTACGAGCAGTACTTC. It codes for CSARDRGYEQYF.

CDR3 nucleotides: TGTGCCGCCCTTAAAGGGGCTCAGCCCCAGCATTTT. It translates to CAALKGAQPQHF. The rearrangement links TRBV28 to TRBJ1-5, with a weak D call TRBD1 (5 bases). Per germline, CDR1 MDHEN and CDR2 SYDVKM. The CDR3 spans 12 residues. V dropped 11 bases and J dropped 6 bases, with 14 bases sitting between them.

CDR3 DNA: TGTGCCAGCAGCTTGGCCGGAGGCTACTCTGGAAACACCATATATTTT. Translating it yields CASSLAGGYSGNTIYF. The chain is built from TRBV5-4 and TRBJ1-3; D gene ambiguous. The CDR3 covers 16 residues. Trimming removed 0 bases at V and 0 bases at J, with 10 bases between. Germline CDR1 reads SGHNT; CDR2 reads YYREEE (reference sequence).

This sequence joins TRBV6-5 and TRBJ1-1; D gene uncertain. Germline V gene lookup returns CDR1 MNHEY and CDR2 SVGAGI. This CDR3 spans 14 amino acids. Trimming stripped 4 bases from V and 5 bases from J, with 14 bases between. In DNA, the CDR3 is TGTGCCAGCAGTTCAAATCCAGAGGGAACTGAAGCTTTCTTT. This sequence encodes CASSSNPEGTEAFF.

The genes are TRBV2 and TRBJ2-7, with a weak D call TRBD1 (6 bases). The CDR3 is 18 amino acids. CDR1 is SNHLY, CDR2 FYNNEI, per germline. The V end was cut by 6 bases, the J end by 4 bases, with 28 bases between. Written as DNA, the CDR3 is TGTGCCAGCAGCTACGTGTCCCAACAGGGTAGTCCGGGATACGAGCAGTACTTC. This translates into CASSYVSQQGSPGYEQYF.

The gene calls are TRBV6-2 or TRBV6-3 and TRBJ2-7, with 10 bases lining up with TRBD1. V dropped 5 bases and J dropped 7; count of bases not matched to a gene: 8. The CDR3 runs 14 residues. Germline assignment: CDR1 MNHEY and CDR2 SVGEGT. The CDR3: CASSPGTGVGEQYF. CDR3 in DNA: TGTGCCAGCAGTCCCGGGACAGGGGTGGGGGAGCAGTACTTC.

The rearrangement uses TRBV5-1 and TRBJ2-7; 9 bases map to TRBD1. V gave up 3 bases and J gave up 0 bases; unmatched junction bases: 13. The CDR3 is 18 amino acids. Germline values: CDR1 SGHRS, CDR2 YFSETQ. CDR3 in DNA: TGCGCCAGCAGCTGGAGAGAGGGAGGACAGGGGTTCTCCTACGAGCAGTACTTC. Amino acids: CASSWREGGQGFSYEQYF.

This chain uses TRBV5-1 with TRBJ1-2, with D perhaps matching TRBD1 (5 bases). Trimming left V 4 bases short and J 8 bases short, with 18 bases between. The CDR3 is 14 amino acids. CDR1 is SGHRS and CDR2 is YFSETQ in the germline V gene. The CDR3 region has the DNA TGCGCCAGCAGCGTAGATTGGGGGGTCGGCGGCTACACCTTC. Its protein is CASSVDWGVGGYTF. The full variable domain, with the rest looked up from reference TRBV5-1 and TRBJ1-2, is KAGVTQTPRYLIKTRGQQVTLSCSPISGHRSVSWYQQTPGQGLQFLFEYFSETQRNKGNFPGRFSGRQFSNSRSEMNVSTLELGDSALYLCASSVDWGVGGYTFGSGTRLTVV.

This clone was seen a few times. The chain joins TRBV6-5 to TRBJ2-7; D uncertain. The V end was cut by 5 bases, the J end by 3 bases, with 2 bases between. This CDR3 is built from 10 residues. Germline CDR1 and CDR2: MNHEY and SVGAGI. The CDR3 nucleotides read TGTGCCAGCAGTCTCTACGAGCAGTACTTC. Protein sequence: CASSLYEQYF.

This clone showed up just once. This chain links TRBV4-1 with TRBJ2-7, with 11 positions matching TRBD2. Germline CDR1 reads MGHRA; CDR2 reads YSYEKL. With 4 bases clipped from V and 1 base from J, the junction kept 9 bases outside the gene matches. This CDR3 has 17 residues. CDR3 nucleotides: TGCGCCAGCAGCCCGCGAATAGCGGGAGGGCCATCCTACGAGCAGTACTTC. Translated, it gives CASSPRIAGGPSYEQYF.

The DNA of the CDR3 is TGTGCCAGCTCACCTTCGACTCGCGACTATGGCTACACCTTC. This encodes CASSPSTRDYGYTF. The V and J genes are TRBV18 and TRBJ1-2; D unclear. V was cut by 3 bases and J by 3 bases, with 11 bases left in between. The CDR3 is made up of 14 amino acids. Germline CDR1 is KGHSH and CDR2 is LQKENI.

The chain has TRBV29-1 and TRBJ1-2, with 12 bases aligning to TRBD1. Trimming at V came to 6 bases and at J to 4 bases, leaving 6 bases not matched to a gene. This CDR3 comprises 14 residues. The germline V gene encodes CDR1 SQVTM and CDR2 ANQGSEA. The CDR3, as DNA: TGCAGCGTAGCCGGGACAGGGGGCGTCTATGGCTACACCTTC. This translates into CSVAGTGGVYGYTF. Based on the CDR3 plus reference TRBV29-1 and TRBJ1-2, the full variable domain is SAVISQKPSRDICQRGTSLTIQCQVDSQVTMMFWYRQQPGQSLTLIATANQGSEATYESGFVIDKFPISRPNLTFSTLTVSNMSPEDSSIYLCSVAGTGGVYGYTFGSGTRLTVV.

This clone was seen a handful of times. V usage is TRBV4-2 and J usage is TRBJ2-7; TRBD2 aligns across 10 bases. Germline trimming cut 0 bases from V and 2 bases from J; bases unmatched to any gene: 4. Germline V gene data show CDR1 as LGHNA and CDR2 as YNFKEQ. The CDR3 length is 16 residues. Here the CDR3 reads CASSQDRLAGTYEQYF. The CDR3 DNA sequence: TGTGCCAGCAGCCAAGATCGACTAGCGGGTACCTACGAGCAGTACTTC.

The chain uses TRBV27 and TRBJ2-2; TRBD1 matches 10 bases. The germline V gene encodes CDR1 MNHEY and CDR2 SMNVEV (reference sequence). The CDR3 is 16 residues long. With 5 bases clipped from V and 6 bases from J, the junction kept 9 bases outside the gene matches. CDR3 loop: CASSDLTGGLSGELFF. The DNA for the CDR3 is TGTGCCAGCAGTGACTTGACAGGGGGCTTATCCGGGGAGCTGTTTTTT.

This clone was seen more than once but under ten times. The chain recombines TRBV19 with TRBJ1-4; 8 bases fit TRBD1. The CDR3 is 16 residues long. Germline trimming cut 4 bases from V and 3 bases from J; bases unmatched to any gene: 7. The V gene's germline CDR1 is LNHDA and CDR2 SQIVND (reference sequence). CDR3 protein: CASSTGGGTSNEKLFF. CDR3 coding DNA: TGTGCCAGTAGTACAGGGGGCGGAACCTCTAATGAAAAACTGTTTTTT.